The table lists the clone carrying this TCR beta chain with many counts. Its antigen is currently unknown. This sample is part of a study of blood T cells in healthy people across ages. Study-wide results and limits: Naive CD4+ cells and diversity were both higher in long-lived donors than in aged donors.

The CDR3 runs to 17 residues. V lost 3 bases, J lost 5 bases, and 10 bases stayed unmatched. Germline CDR1 SGHRS, CDR2 YFSETQ. The donors, aged roughly 6 to 90, were healthy Caucasians from Russia. Primed by a sample-barcoded 5' primer and a J-beta primer mix, a second PCR proceeded for about 7 to 12 cycles. CDR3-containing paired-end reads numbered at least 2.5 million in each sample. TCRdb reprocessed the 5' RACE reads via MiXCR and lists one record per CDR3 protein. The table shows 630,000 or so distinct CDR3 sequences, with 32% occurring only once. The sample consisted of blood. The rearrangement joins TRBV5-1 to TRBJ2-3; TRBD2 agrees at 12 bases. The clonotype comes from a woman of 80 years or more in good health. CDR3 sequence (DNA): TGCGCCAGCAGCTGGTCCCCTAGCGGGGGGGCCAAAGATACGCAGTATTTT. Translation gives CASSWSPSGGAKDTQYF.